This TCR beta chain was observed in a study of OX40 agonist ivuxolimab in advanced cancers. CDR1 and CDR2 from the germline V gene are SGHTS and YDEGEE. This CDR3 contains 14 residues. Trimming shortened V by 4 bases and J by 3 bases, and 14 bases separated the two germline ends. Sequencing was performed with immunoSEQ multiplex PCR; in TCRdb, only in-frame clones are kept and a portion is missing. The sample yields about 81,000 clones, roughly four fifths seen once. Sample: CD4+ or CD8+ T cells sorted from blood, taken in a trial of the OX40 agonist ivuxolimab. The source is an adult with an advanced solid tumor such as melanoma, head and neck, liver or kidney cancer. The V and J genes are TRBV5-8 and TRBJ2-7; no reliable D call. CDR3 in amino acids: CASSPGRSHYEQYF. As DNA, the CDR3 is TGTGCCAGCAGCCCCGGCAGGTCCCACTACGAGCAGTACTTC.